This is a list of T cell receptor beta chains from one sample in a study of cytomegalovirus exposure and HLA in healthy donors. Repertoires were generated with immunoSEQ multiplex PCR, while TCRdb's copy carries only in-frame clones and drops some. The sample lists about 150,000 clones, around 93% occurring once. Sequencing used PBMCs. Every receptor here comes from a young man in good health and CMV-seropositive. Each CDR3 is given with its conserved first and last residue. Each record gives: clone size, J gene, D gene, V gene, CDR3 protein, CDR3 DNA. D genes are given only for firm matches. The size entry is marked missing in some rows and otherwise reads once, few, many or a size class.

clone size: .; J gene: TRBJ2-1; D gene: TRBD1; V gene: TRBV27; CDR3 protein: CASSADRGSYNEQFF; CDR3 DNA: TGTGCCAGCAGCGCGGACAGGGGCTCCTACAATGAGCAGTTCTTC
clone size: .; J gene: TRBJ2-1; D gene: .; V gene: TRBV1; CDR3 protein: CTSSRLAGSYNEQFF; CDR3 DNA: TGCACCAGCAGCCGATTAGCGGGCTCCTACAATGAGCAGTTCTTC
clone size: .; J gene: TRBJ2-3; D gene: TRBD2; V gene: TRBV13; CDR3 protein: CASSLPPAGGTDTQYF; CDR3 DNA: TGTGCCAGCAGCCTCCCCCCAGCGGGAGGGACAGATACGCAGTATTTT
clone size: .; J gene: TRBJ2-4; D gene: .; V gene: TRBV6-5; CDR3 protein: CASSYGQGIQYF; CDR3 DNA: TGTGCCAGCAGTTACGGCCAGGGGATTCAGTACTTC
clone size: .; J gene: TRBJ1-3; D gene: .; V gene: TRBV9; CDR3 protein: CASSVGGGGNTIYF; CDR3 DNA: TGTGCCAGCAGCGTAGGGGGGGGTGGAAACACCATATATTTT
clone size: .; J gene: TRBJ2-5; D gene: TRBD1; V gene: TRBV4-1; CDR3 protein: CASSQRDRQGTGTETQYF; CDR3 DNA: TGCGCCAGCAGCCAAAGAGACCGACAGGGGACAGGGACGGAGACCCAGTACTTC
clone size: .; J gene: TRBJ2-1; D gene: TRBD2; V gene: TRBV2; CDR3 protein: CASSESTSGRTREQFF; CDR3 DNA: TGTGCCAGCAGTGAATCGACTAGCGGGAGAACTCGGGAGCAGTTCTTC
clone size: .; J gene: TRBJ1-2; D gene: TRBD1; V gene: TRBV27; CDR3 protein: CASSLSETGVGGYTF; CDR3 DNA: TGTGCCAGCAGTTTATCCGAGACAGGGGTTGGTGGCTACACCTTC
clone size: once; J gene: TRBJ2-7; D gene: TRBD2; V gene: TRBV29-1; CDR3 protein: CSVEGAGTSGRDAYEQYF; CDR3 DNA: TGCAGCGTTGAAGGGGCCGGGACTAGCGGGAGGGATGCCTACGAGCAGTACTTC
clone size: .; J gene: TRBJ2-1; D gene: TRBD2; V gene: TRBV5-1; CDR3 protein: CASSLLATSGNEQFF; CDR3 DNA: TGCGCCAGCAGCTTGTTGGCGACTAGCGGTAATGAGCAGTTCTTC
clone size: .; J gene: TRBJ2-3; D gene: .; V gene: TRBV18; CDR3 protein: CASSPPLAEEGAQYF; CDR3 DNA: TGTGCCAGCTCACCACCGTTGGCGGAGGAAGGAGCGCAGTATTTT
clone size: .; J gene: TRBJ2-2; D gene: .; V gene: TRBV18; CDR3 protein: CASSGTANTGELFF; CDR3 DNA: TGTGCCAGCTCAGGGACTGCGAACACCGGGGAGCTGTTTTTT
clone size: .; J gene: TRBJ1-1; D gene: TRBD1; V gene: TRBV6-1; CDR3 protein: CASSARQGKAFF; CDR3 DNA: TGTGCCAGCAGTGCACGACAGGGGAAAGCTTTCTTT
clone size: .; J gene: TRBJ2-7; D gene: .; V gene: TRBV5-1; CDR3 protein: CASSLQGALGYEQYF; CDR3 DNA: TGCGCCAGCAGCTTGCAAGGGGCCCTTGGCTACGAGCAGTACTTC
clone size: .; J gene: TRBJ2-6; D gene: .; V gene: TRBV5-6; CDR3 protein: CASSRTSSGANVLTF; CDR3 DNA: TGTGCCAGCAGCCGCACTTCCTCTGGGGCCAACGTCCTGACTTTC
clone size: .; J gene: TRBJ2-3; D gene: .; V gene: TRBV7-9; CDR3 protein: CASSLALQSTDTQYF; CDR3 DNA: TGTGCCAGCAGCTTAGCGCTACAGAGCACAGATACGCAGTATTTT
clone size: .; J gene: TRBJ1-2; D gene: .; V gene: TRBV7-9; CDR3 protein: CASSLVSRTVDTF; CDR3 DNA: TGTGCCAGCAGCTTAGTCTCGAGAACAGTAGACACCTTC
clone size: once; J gene: TRBJ2-1; D gene: TRBD2; V gene: TRBV5-6; CDR3 protein: CASSLEMGLAGASYNEQFF; CDR3 DNA: TGTGCCAGCAGCTTGGAAATGGGACTAGCGGGAGCGAGTTACAATGAGCAGTTCTTC
clone size: .; J gene: TRBJ1-5; D gene: .; V gene: TRBV2; CDR3 protein: CASRGRVGNQPQHF; CDR3 DNA: TGTGCCAGCAGGGGCAGGGTGGGCAATCAGCCCCAGCATTTT
clone size: .; J gene: TRBJ2-1; D gene: TRBD2; V gene: TRBV30; CDR3 protein: CAWKLAGVYNEQFF; CDR3 DNA: TGTGCCTGGAAACTAGCGGGAGTCTACAATGAGCAGTTCTTC
clone size: .; J gene: TRBJ2-3; D gene: .; V gene: TRBV10-1; CDR3 protein: CASSGVGLGDTQYF; CDR3 DNA: TGCGCCAGCAGTGGGGTCGGACTGGGAGATACGCAGTATTTT
clone size: .; J gene: TRBJ2-1; D gene: TRBD1; V gene: TRBV10-2; CDR3 protein: CASSESGTGGYNEQFF; CDR3 DNA: TGCGCCAGCAGTGAGTCGGGGACAGGGGGTTACAATGAGCAGTTCTTC
clone size: .; J gene: TRBJ1-3; D gene: TRBD1; V gene: TRBV5-1; CDR3 protein: CASSPDRGSGNTIYF; CDR3 DNA: TGCGCCAGCAGCCCGGACAGGGGTTCTGGAAACACCATATATTTT
clone size: .; J gene: TRBJ1-5; D gene: .; V gene: TRBV9; CDR3 protein: CASSIGLSNQPQHF; CDR3 DNA: TGTGCCAGCAGCATAGGGCTTAGCAATCAGCCCCAGCATTTT
clone size: .; J gene: TRBJ2-7; D gene: TRBD2; V gene: TRBV29-1; CDR3 protein: CSALAGEGEQYF; CDR3 DNA: TGCAGCGCCCTAGCGGGAGAGGGAGAGCAGTACTTC
clone size: .; J gene: TRBJ2-1; D gene: .; V gene: TRBV6-1; CDR3 protein: CAAGIGGQPQFF; CDR3 DNA: TGTGCCGCCGGGATCGGGGGACAGCCCCAGTTCTTC
clone size: .; J gene: TRBJ1-2; D gene: .; V gene: TRBV6-5; CDR3 protein: CASSQYRVNYGYTF; CDR3 DNA: TGTGCCAGCAGCCAATACAGGGTTAACTATGGCTACACCTTC
clone size: few; J gene: TRBJ2-5; D gene: TRBD2; V gene: TRBV10-3; CDR3 protein: CAISQRERQTQYF; CDR3 DNA: TGTGCCATCAGTCAGCGGGAGAGGCAGACCCAGTACTTC
clone size: .; J gene: TRBJ2-2; D gene: .; V gene: TRBV5-4; CDR3 protein: CASSPRSSGNTGELFF; CDR3 DNA: TGTGCCAGCAGCCCTCGTAGTAGCGGAAACACCGGGGAGCTGTTTTTT
clone size: .; J gene: TRBJ2-5; D gene: .; V gene: TRBV30; CDR3 protein: CAWGRGETQYF; CDR3 DNA: TGTGCCTGGGGCAGGGGCGAGACCCAGTACTTC
clone size: .; J gene: TRBJ2-1; D gene: .; V gene: TRBV29-1; CDR3 protein: CSVEVGQLDEQFF; CDR3 DNA: TGCAGCGTTGAAGTCGGCCAACTAGATGAGCAGTTCTTC
clone size: .; J gene: TRBJ2-7; D gene: TRBD2; V gene: TRBV7-8; CDR3 protein: CASSSDSGRVSYEQYF; CDR3 DNA: TGTGCCAGCAGCTCCGATAGCGGGAGGGTCTCCTACGAGCAGTACTTC
clone size: .; J gene: TRBJ2-3; D gene: .; V gene: TRBV5-1; CDR3 protein: CASSPNEVASRNTDTQYF; CDR3 DNA: TGCGCCAGCAGCCCCAACGAGGTGGCTAGCCGAAACACAGATACGCAGTATTTT
clone size: once; J gene: TRBJ1-5; D gene: .; V gene: TRBV15; CDR3 protein: CATSRGRGGQPQHF; CDR3 DNA: TGTGCCACCAGCAGAGGTAGGGGAGGGCAGCCCCAGCATTTT
clone size: few; J gene: TRBJ1-2; D gene: TRBD1; V gene: TRBV5-1; CDR3 protein: CASAPQGANYGYTF; CDR3 DNA: TGCGCCAGCGCGCCGCAGGGGGCTAACTATGGCTACACCTTC
clone size: .; J gene: TRBJ2-1; D gene: TRBD2; V gene: TRBV27; CDR3 protein: CASSPGTSGREGQFF; CDR3 DNA: TGTGCCAGCAGCCCAGGGACTAGCGGGAGAGAAGGGCAGTTCTTC
clone size: .; J gene: TRBJ2-3; D gene: TRBD2; V gene: TRBV6-5; CDR3 protein: CASRPTSGRPDTQYF; CDR3 DNA: TGTGCCAGTCGACCGACTAGCGGGAGGCCAGATACGCAGTATTTT
clone size: few; J gene: TRBJ2-2; D gene: TRBD1; V gene: TRBV19; CDR3 protein: CASSTTRDRGPHRELFF; CDR3 DNA: TGTGCCAGTAGTACCACCCGGGACAGGGGACCCCACCGGGAGCTGTTTTTT
clone size: .; J gene: TRBJ1-3; D gene: .; V gene: TRBV29-1; CDR3 protein: CSVSTSSGNTIYF; CDR3 DNA: TGCAGCGTTTCCACGAGCTCTGGAAACACCATATATTTT
clone size: .; J gene: TRBJ2-1; D gene: .; V gene: TRBV20-1; CDR3 protein: CSASEGGPQFF; CDR3 DNA: TGCAGTGCCAGTGAGGGAGGCCCCCAGTTCTTC
clone size: .; J gene: TRBJ2-7; D gene: TRBD2; V gene: TRBV5-1; CDR3 protein: CASSLGGRGGSDEQYF; CDR3 DNA: TGCGCCAGCAGCTTGGGGGGCCGGGGAGGGTCCGACGAGCAGTACTTC
clone size: .; J gene: TRBJ1-2; D gene: TRBD1; V gene: TRBV29-1; CDR3 protein: CSVQIQDRDLYGYTF; CDR3 DNA: TGCAGCGTTCAGATCCAGGACAGGGATCTTTATGGCTACACCTTC